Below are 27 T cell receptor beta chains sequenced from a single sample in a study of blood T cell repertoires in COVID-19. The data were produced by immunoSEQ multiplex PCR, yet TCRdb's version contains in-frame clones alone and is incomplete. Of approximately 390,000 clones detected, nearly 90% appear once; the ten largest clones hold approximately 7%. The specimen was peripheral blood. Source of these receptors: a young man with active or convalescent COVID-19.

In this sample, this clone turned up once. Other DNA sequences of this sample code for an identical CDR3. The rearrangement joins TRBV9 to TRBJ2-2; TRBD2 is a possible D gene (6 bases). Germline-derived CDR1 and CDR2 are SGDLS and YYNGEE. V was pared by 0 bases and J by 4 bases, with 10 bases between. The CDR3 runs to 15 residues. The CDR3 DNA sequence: TGTGCCAGCAGCGTAGTGGGGGGTGTCACCGGGGAGCTGTTTTTT. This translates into CASSVVGGVTGELFF.

The CDR3 loop is CASSTRQGVGNTIYF. Written as DNA, the CDR3 is TGTGCCAGTAGTACGAGACAGGGCGTCGGAAACACCATATATTTT. This sequence joins TRBV19 and TRBJ1-3; 7 positions match TRBD1. Trimming at V came to 4 bases and at J to 4 bases, leaving 7 bases not matched to a gene. In germline, CDR1 is LNHDA, CDR2 SQIVND (reference sequence). The CDR3 consists of 15 residues.

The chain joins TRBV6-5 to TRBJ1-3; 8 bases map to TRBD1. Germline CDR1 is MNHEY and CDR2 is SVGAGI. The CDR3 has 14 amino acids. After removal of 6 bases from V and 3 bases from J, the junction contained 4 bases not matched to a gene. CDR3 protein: CASRPDRGGNTIYF. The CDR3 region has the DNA TGTGCCAGCAGACCCGACAGGGGTGGAAACACCATATATTTT.

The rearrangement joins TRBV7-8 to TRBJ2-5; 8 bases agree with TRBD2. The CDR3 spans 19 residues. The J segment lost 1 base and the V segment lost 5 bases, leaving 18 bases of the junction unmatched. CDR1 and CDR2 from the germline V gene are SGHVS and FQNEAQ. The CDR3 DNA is TGTGCCAGCAGCCGAGGGAGACAAGGGGTAGCGGGACCCCAAGAGACCCAGTACTTC. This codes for CASSRGRQGVAGPQETQYF.

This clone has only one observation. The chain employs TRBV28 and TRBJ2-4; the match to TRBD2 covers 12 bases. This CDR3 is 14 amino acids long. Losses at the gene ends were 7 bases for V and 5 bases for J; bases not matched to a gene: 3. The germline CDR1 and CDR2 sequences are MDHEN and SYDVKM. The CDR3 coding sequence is TGTGCCAGCACGCTAGCGGGAGGGGAAAACATTCAGTACTTC. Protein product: CASTLAGGENIQYF.

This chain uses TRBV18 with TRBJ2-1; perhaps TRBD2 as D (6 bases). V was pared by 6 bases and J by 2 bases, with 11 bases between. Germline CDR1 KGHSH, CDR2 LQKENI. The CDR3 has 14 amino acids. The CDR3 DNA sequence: TGTGCCAGCTCTATTAGCGGTACCTACAATGAGCAGTTCTTC. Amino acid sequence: CASSISGTYNEQFF.

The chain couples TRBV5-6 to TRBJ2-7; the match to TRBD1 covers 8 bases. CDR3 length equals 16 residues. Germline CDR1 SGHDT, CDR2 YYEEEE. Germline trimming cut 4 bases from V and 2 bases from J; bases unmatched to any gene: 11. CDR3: CASSRRAGGITYEQYF. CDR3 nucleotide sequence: TGTGCCAGCAGCCGAAGGGCAGGGGGCATCACCTACGAGCAGTACTTC.

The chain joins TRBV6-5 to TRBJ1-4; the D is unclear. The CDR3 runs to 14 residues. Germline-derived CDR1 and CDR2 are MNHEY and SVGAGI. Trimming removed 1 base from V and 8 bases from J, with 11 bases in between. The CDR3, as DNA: TGTGCCAGCAGTTACTTTCTTGAGGGCGAAAAACTGTTTTTT. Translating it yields CASSYFLEGEKLFF.

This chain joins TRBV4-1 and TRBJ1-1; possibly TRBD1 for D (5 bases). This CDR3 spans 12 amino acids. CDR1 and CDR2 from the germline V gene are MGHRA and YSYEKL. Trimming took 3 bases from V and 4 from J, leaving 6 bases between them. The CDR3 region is CASSQQGTEAFF. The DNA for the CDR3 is TGCGCCAGCAGCCAGCAGGGCACTGAAGCTTTCTTT.

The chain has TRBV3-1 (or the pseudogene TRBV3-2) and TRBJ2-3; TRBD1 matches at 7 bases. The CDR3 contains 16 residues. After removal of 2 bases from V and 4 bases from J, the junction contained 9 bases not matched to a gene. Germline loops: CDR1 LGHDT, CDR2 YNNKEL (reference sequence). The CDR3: CASSQPSTGLADTQYF. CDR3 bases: TGTGCCAGCAGCCAACCATCGACAGGGTTGGCAGATACGCAGTATTTT.

CDR3 nucleotides: TGTGCCAGCAGTTACCTGGGAGTCAAAAACATTCAGTACTTC. It encodes CASSYLGVKNIQYF. The chain recombines TRBV6-2 or TRBV6-3 with TRBJ2-4, with TRBD2 as a possible D gene (5 bases). Germline lookup yields CDR1 MNHEY and CDR2 SVGEGT. V was trimmed by 2 bases and J by 3 bases, leaving 8 bases between them. This CDR3 contains 14 residues.

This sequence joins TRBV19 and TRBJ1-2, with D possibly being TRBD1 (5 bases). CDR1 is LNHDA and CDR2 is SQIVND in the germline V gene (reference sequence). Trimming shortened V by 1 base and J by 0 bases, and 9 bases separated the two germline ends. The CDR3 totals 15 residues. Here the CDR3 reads CASSIGQTANYGYTF. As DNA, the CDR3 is TGTGCCAGTAGTATAGGACAGACAGCTAACTATGGCTACACCTTC.

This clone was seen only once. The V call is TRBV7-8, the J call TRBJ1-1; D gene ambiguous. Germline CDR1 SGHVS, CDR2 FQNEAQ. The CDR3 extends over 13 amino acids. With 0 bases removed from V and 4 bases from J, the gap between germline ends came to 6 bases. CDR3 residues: CASSLAYSTEAFF. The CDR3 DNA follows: TGTGCCAGCAGCTTAGCCTATAGCACTGAAGCTTTCTTT.

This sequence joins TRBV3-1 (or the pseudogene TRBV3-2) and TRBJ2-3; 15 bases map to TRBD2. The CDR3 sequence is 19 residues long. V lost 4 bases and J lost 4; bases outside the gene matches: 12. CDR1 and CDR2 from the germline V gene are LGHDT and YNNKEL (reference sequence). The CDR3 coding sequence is TGTGCCAGCAGCCCTGGACTAGCGGGGGGGCCTCGGTGGTCAGATACGCAGTATTTT. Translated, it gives CASSPGLAGGPRWSDTQYF.

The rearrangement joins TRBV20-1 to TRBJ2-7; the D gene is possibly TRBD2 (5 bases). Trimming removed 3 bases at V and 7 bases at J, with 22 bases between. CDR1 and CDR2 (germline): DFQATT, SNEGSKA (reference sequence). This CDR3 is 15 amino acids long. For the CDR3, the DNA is TGCAGTGCTAGTACCCCGGGATCCCCCCCTGGAGAGCAGTACTTC. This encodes CSASTPGSPPGEQYF.

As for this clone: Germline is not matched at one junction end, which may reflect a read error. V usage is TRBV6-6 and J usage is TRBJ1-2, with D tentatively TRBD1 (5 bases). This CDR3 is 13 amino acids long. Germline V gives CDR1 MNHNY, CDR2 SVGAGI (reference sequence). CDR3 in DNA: TGTGCCAGCAGTTACACGGGGGATTATGGCAACACCTTC. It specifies CASSYTGDYGNTF.

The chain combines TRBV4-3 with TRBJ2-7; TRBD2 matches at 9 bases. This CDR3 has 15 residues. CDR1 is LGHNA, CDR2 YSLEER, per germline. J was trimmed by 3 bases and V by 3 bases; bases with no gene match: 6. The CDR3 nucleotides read TGCGCCAGCAGCCAGGCGGGAGGGACTATCTACGAGCAGTACTTC. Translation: CASSQAGGTIYEQYF.

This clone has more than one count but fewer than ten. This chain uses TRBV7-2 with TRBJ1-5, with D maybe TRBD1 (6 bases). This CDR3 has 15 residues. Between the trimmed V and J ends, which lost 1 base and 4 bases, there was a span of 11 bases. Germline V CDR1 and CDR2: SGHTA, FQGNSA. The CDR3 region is CASSLVGAKNQPQHF. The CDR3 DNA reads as TGTGCCAGCAGCTTAGTGGGGGCGAAAAATCAGCCCCAGCATTTT.

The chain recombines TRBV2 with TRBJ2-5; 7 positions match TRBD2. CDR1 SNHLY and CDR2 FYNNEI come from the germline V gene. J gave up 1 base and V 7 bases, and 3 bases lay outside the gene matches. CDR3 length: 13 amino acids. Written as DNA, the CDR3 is TGTGCCAGCACCGGGACTATCCAAGAGACCCAGTACTTC. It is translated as CASTGTIQETQYF.

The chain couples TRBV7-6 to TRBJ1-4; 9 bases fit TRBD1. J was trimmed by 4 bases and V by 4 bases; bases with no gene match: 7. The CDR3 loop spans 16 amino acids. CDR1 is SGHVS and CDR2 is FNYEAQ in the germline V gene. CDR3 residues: CASSWGQGGRNEKLFF. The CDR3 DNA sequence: TGTGCCAGCAGCTGGGGACAGGGAGGCCGTAATGAAAAACTGTTTTTT.

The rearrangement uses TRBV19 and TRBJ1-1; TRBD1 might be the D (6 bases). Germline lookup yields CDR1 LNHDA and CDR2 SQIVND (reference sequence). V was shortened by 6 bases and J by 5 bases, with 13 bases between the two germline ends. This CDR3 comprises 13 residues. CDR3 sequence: CASREGVGTEAFF. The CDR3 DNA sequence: TGTGCCAGTAGAGAGGGGGTGGGGACTGAAGCTTTCTTT.

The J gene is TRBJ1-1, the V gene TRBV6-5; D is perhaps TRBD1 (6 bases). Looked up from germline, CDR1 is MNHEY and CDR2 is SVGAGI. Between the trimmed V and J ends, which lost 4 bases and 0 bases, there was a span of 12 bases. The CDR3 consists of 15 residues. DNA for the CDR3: TGTGCCAGCAGTTTTGAGGGGGGGATGAACACTGAAGCTTTCTTT. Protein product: CASSFEGGMNTEAFF.

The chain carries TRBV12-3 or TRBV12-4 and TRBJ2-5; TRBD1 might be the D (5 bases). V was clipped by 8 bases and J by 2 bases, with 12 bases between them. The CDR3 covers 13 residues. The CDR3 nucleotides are TGTGCCAGCTCCATGGGGCAGCAAGAGACCCAGTACTTC. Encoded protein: CASSMGQQETQYF.

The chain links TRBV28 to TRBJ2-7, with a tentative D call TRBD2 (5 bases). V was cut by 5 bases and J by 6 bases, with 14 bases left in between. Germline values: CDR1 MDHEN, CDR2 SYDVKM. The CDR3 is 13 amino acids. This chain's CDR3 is CASSPDPGSEQYF. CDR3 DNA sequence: TGTGCCAGCAGTCCCGATCCGGGGAGCGAGCAGTACTTC. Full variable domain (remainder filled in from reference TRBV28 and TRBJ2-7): DVKVTQSSRYLVKRTGEKVFLECVQDMDHENMFWYRQDPGLGLRLIYFSYDVKMKEKGDIPEGYSVSREKKERFSLILESASTNQTSMYLCASSPDPGSEQYFGPGTRLTVT.

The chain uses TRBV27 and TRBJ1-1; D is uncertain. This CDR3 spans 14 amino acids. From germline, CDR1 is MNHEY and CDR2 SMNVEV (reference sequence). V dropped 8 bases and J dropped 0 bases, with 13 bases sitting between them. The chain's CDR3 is CASAEVEMNTEAFF. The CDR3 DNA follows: TGTGCCAGCGCGGAGGTTGAGATGAACACTGAAGCTTTCTTT.

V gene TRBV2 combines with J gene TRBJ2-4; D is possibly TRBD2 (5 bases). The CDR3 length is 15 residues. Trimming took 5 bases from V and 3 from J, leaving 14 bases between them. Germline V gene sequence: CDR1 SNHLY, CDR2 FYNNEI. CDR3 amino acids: CASSLSYGGKNIQYF. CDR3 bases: TGTGCCAGCAGTTTATCCTACGGAGGCAAAAACATTCAGTACTTC.

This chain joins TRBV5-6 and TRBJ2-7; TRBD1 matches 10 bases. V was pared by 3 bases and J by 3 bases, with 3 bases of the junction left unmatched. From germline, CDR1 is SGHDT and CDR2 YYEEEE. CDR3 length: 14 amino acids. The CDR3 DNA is TGTGCCAGCAGCTACGGGACAGGGGTCTACGAGCAGTACTTC. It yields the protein CASSYGTGVYEQYF.